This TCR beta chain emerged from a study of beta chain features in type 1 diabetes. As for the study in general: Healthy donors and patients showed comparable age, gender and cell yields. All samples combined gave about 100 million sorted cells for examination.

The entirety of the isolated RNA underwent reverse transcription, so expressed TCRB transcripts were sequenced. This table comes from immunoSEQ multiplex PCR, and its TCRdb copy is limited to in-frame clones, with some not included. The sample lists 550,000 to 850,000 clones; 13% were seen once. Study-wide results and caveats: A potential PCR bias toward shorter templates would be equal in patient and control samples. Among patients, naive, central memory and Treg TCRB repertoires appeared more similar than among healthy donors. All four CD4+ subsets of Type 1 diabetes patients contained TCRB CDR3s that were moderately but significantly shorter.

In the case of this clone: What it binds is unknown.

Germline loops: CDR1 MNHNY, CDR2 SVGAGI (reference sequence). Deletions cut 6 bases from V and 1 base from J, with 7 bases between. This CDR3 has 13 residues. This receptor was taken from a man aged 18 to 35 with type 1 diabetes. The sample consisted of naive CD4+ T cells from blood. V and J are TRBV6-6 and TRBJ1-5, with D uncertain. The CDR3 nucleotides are TGTGCCAGCAGCGACGGGAGCAATCAGCCCCAGCATTTT. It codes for CASSDGSNQPQHF.